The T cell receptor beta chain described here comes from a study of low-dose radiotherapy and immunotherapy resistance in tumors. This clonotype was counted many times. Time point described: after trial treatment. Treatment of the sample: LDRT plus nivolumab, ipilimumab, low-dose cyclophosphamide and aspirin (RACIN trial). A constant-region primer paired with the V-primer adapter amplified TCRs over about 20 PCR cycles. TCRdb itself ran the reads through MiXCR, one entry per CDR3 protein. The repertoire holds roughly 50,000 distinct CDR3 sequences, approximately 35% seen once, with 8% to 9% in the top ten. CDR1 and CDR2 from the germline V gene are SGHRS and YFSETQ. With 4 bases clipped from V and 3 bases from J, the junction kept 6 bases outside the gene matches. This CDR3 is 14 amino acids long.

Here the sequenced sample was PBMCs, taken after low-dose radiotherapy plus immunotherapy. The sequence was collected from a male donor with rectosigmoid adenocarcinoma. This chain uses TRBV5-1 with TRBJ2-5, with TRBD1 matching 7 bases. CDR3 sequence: CASSASTGKETQYF. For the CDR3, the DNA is TGCGCCAGCAGCGCCTCGACAGGGAAAGAGACCCAGTACTTC.